These 28 T cell receptor beta chains share one sample of origin, sequenced in a study of cytomegalovirus exposure and HLA in healthy donors. The study ran its PCR with 60 Vbeta and 13 Jbeta primers. Using immunoSEQ multiplex PCR, the repertoire was profiled, and TCRdb retains in-frame clones only, with some absent. The table includes 150,000 to 250,000 clones, around three quarters detected once. The material sequenced was PBMCs. The receptors here all came from a man younger than 40 in good health and CMV-seronegative.

This chain joins TRBV11-1 and TRBJ2-2; 9 bases line up with TRBD1. Per germline, CDR1 SGHAT and CDR2 FQDESV (reference sequence). J was trimmed by 0 bases and V by 5 bases; bases with no gene match: 4. The CDR3 contains 16 residues. CDR3 DNA sequence: TGTGCCAGCAGCCTAACAGGGGGCGCGAACACCGGGGAGCTGTTTTTT. Protein: CASSLTGGANTGELFF.

The genes are TRBV5-4 and TRBJ2-7, with D uncertain. The germline V and J ends were trimmed by 0 bases and 2 bases, with 3 bases remaining between them. Germline-derived CDR1 and CDR2 are SGHNT and YYREEE (reference sequence). This CDR3 is built from 12 residues. The CDR3 spells CASSLDTYEQYF. In DNA form, the CDR3 reads TGTGCCAGCAGCTTGGATACCTACGAGCAGTACTTC.

The chain has TRBV5-1 and TRBJ2-5; no clear D gene. The CDR3 has 14 amino acids. V dropped 0 bases and J dropped 2 bases, with 8 bases sitting between them. The germline V gene encodes CDR1 SGHRS and CDR2 YFSETQ. CDR3 in DNA: TGCGCCAGCAGCTTGGAACTCCCGCAAGAGACCCAGTACTTC. This translates into CASSLELPQETQYF. The full variable domain, in which reference TRBV5-1 and TRBJ2-5 provide the parts outside the CDR3, is KAGVTQTPRYLIKTRGQQVTLSCSPISGHRSVSWYQQTPGQGLQFLFEYFSETQRNKGNFPGRFSGRQFSNSRSEMNVSTLELGDSALYLCASSLELPQETQYFGPGTRLLVL.

The chain employs TRBV5-1 and TRBJ2-5; 8 nucleotides agree with TRBD2. V gave up 0 bases and J gave up 2 bases; unmatched junction bases: 3. The CDR3 sequence is 15 residues long. Germline CDR1 reads SGHRS; CDR2 reads YFSETQ. The CDR3 region is CASSLVLAVQETQYF. For the CDR3, the DNA is TGCGCCAGCAGCTTGGTACTAGCGGTGCAAGAGACCCAGTACTTC.

This clone has just a few counts. This chain links TRBV7-9 with TRBJ1-5, with 10 positions matching TRBD1. Trimming took 5 bases from V and 9 from J; bases not matched to a gene: 7. The CDR3 length is 14 residues. Per germline, CDR1 SEHNR and CDR2 FQNEAQ (reference sequence). In nucleotides, the CDR3 is TGTGCCAGCAGCCAGACAGGGGGCATTGGGCCCCAGCATTTT. Protein product: CASSQTGGIGPQHF.

This clone was seen more than once but under ten times. The chain uses TRBV5-1 and TRBJ1-2; D not resolved. The CDR3 contains 14 residues. Per germline, CDR1 SGHRS and CDR2 YFSETQ. The V end lost 1 base, the J end lost 9 bases, and 16 bases lay between the germline ends. The CDR3 reads CASSLNSRTSSYTF. Written as DNA, the CDR3 is TGCGCCAGCAGCTTGAATTCGAGGACTTCGAGCTACACCTTC.

The rearrangement joins TRBV28 to TRBJ2-7, with 7 bases matching TRBD2. The CDR3 is 15 residues long. After removal of 4 bases from V and 3 bases from J, the junction contained 9 bases not matched to a gene. Germline V gene sequence: CDR1 MDHEN, CDR2 SYDVKM. The CDR3 spells CASSSLTSRGYEQYF. The CDR3 DNA sequence: TGTGCCAGCAGTTCCTTGACTAGCCGGGGCTACGAGCAGTACTTC.

The CDR3 region has the DNA TGTGCCAGCAGTTTAGACAGGGTCATGTACAATGAGCAGTTCTTC. It encodes CASSLDRVMYNEQFF. The chain recombines TRBV27 with TRBJ2-1; 7 bases fit TRBD1. With 2 bases clipped from V and 4 bases from J, the junction kept 5 bases outside the gene matches. This CDR3 is built from 15 residues. The germline V gene encodes CDR1 MNHEY and CDR2 SMNVEV (reference sequence).

J is TRBJ1-4 and V is TRBV29-1; 9 bases are a match to TRBD1. V lost 6 bases to trimming and J lost 8 bases; unmatched junction nucleotides: 10. This CDR3 is 14 amino acids long. CDR1 and CDR2 (germline): SQVTM, ANQGSEA. CDR3 residues: CSVGLRQGVEKLFF. Here the CDR3 DNA reads TGCAGCGTGGGCCTTCGACAGGGGGTGGAAAAACTGTTTTTT.

This chain uses TRBV7-9 with TRBJ1-5; D not resolved. Germline V gives CDR1 SEHNR, CDR2 FQNEAQ (reference sequence). The CDR3 contains 13 residues. V gave up 2 bases and J gave up 8 bases, with 10 bases separating them. The CDR3 loop reads CASSLSVLEPQHF. The CDR3 DNA sequence: TGTGCCAGCAGCTTATCAGTTTTGGAGCCCCAGCATTTT.

The chain joins TRBV4-1 to TRBJ2-7, with 10 bases fitting TRBD1. Losses at the gene ends were 2 bases for V and 2 bases for J; bases not matched to a gene: 3. The CDR3 covers 15 residues. Germline V gene data show CDR1 as MGHRA and CDR2 as YSYEKL. Here the CDR3 DNA reads TGCGCCAGCAGCCAAAGGACAGGGGGGACCTACGAGCAGTACTTC. This translates into CASSQRTGGTYEQYF.

This clone was seen a handful of times. The CDR3 nucleotides are TGCAGCGCAGTGGAGGGGAACTATGGCTACACCTTC. Protein: CSAVEGNYGYTF. This chain uses TRBV29-1 with TRBJ1-2; the D gene is possibly TRBD1 (5 bases). The CDR3 runs 12 residues. V gave up 7 bases and J gave up 2 bases, with 11 bases separating them. Germline V gives CDR1 SQVTM, CDR2 ANQGSEA.

This sequence joins TRBV27 and TRBJ2-5, with TRBD1 as a possible D gene (5 bases). The CDR3 contains 15 residues. Per germline, CDR1 MNHEY and CDR2 SMNVEV (reference sequence). V was trimmed by 0 bases and J by 4 bases, leaving 12 bases between them. CDR3 in amino acids: CASSLSFGAGETQYF. The CDR3, as DNA: TGTGCCAGCAGTTTATCGTTTGGGGCAGGAGAGACCCAGTACTTC.

The chain uses TRBV6-1 and TRBJ2-7; 9 bases agree with TRBD2. CDR3 length: 16 amino acids. With V trimmed by 0 bases and J by 4 bases, 7 bases remained unmatched. Germline loops: CDR1 MNHNS, CDR2 SASEGT. The CDR3 loop is CASSEALTSGLYEQYF. The CDR3 DNA follows: TGTGCCAGCAGTGAAGCTCTGACTAGCGGACTATACGAGCAGTACTTC.

This chain joins TRBV7-9 and TRBJ1-2; D remains ambiguous. CDR3 size: 14 residues. Trimming pared 1 base from V and 4 bases from J, leaving 10 bases between. Germline V CDR1 and CDR2: SEHNR, FQNEAQ (reference sequence). The CDR3 DNA is TGTGCCAGCAGCTTAGATACCAGTCGCTATGGCTACACCTTC. Translating gives CASSLDTSRYGYTF. The variable domain in full, completed from reference TRBV7-9 and TRBJ1-2, reads DTGVSQNPRHKITKRGQNVTFRCDPISEHNRLYWYRQTLGQGPEFLTYFQNEAQLEKSRLLSDRFSAERPKGSFSTLEIQRTEQGDSAMYLCASSLDTSRYGYTFGSGTRLTVV.

This sequence joins TRBV11-2 and TRBJ1-1; D is ambiguous. CDR1 and CDR2 (germline): SGHAT, FQNNGV. V was clipped by 1 base and J by 10 bases, with 16 bases between them. The CDR3 loop spans 14 amino acids. CDR3 region: CASSLVRQAIGAFF. The CDR3 DNA sequence: TGTGCCAGCAGCTTAGTAAGGCAGGCTATAGGAGCTTTCTTT.

This clone was seen more than once but under ten times. V usage is TRBV11-3 and J usage is TRBJ2-6; maybe TRBD1 (6 bases). The ends were cut back, 4 bases at V and 0 bases at J, with 19 bases in the middle. Germline V CDR1 and CDR2: SGHNT, YENEEA. The CDR3 is 19 residues long. CDR3 nucleotides: TGTGCCAGCAGCTCGAGGACAGCCAGCGAATCCTCTGGGGCCAACGTCCTGACTTTC. This encodes CASSSRTASESSGANVLTF. The full variable domain, with the rest looked up from reference TRBV11-3 and TRBJ2-6, is EAGVVQSPRYKIIEKKQPVAFWCNPISGHNTLYWYLQNLGQGPELLIRYENEEAVDDSQLPKDRFSAERLKGVDSTLKIQPAELGDSAVYLCASSSRTASESSGANVLTFGAGSRLTVL.

This chain uses TRBV19 with TRBJ1-2; TRBD1 agrees at 7 bases. CDR3 length: 14 amino acids. V dropped 3 bases and J dropped 4; count of bases not matched to a gene: 5. Germline V gene lookup returns CDR1 LNHDA and CDR2 SQIVND (reference sequence). The CDR3: CASSMGDSSYGYTF. CDR3 nucleotide sequence: TGTGCCAGTAGTATGGGGGACAGTTCCTATGGCTACACCTTC.

The J gene is TRBJ1-2, the V gene TRBV7-8; no reliable D call. The CDR3 is made up of 14 amino acids. V lost 6 bases, J lost 7 bases, and 18 bases lay in between. Germline assignment: CDR1 SGHVS and CDR2 FQNEAQ. CDR3 residues: CASRADPRRGGYTF. For the CDR3, the DNA is TGTGCCAGCAGAGCCGACCCCCGTCGGGGTGGCTACACCTTC.

The rearrangement uses TRBV7-2 and TRBJ2-3; 9 bases map to TRBD2. Losses at the gene ends were 4 bases for V and 4 bases for J; bases not matched to a gene: 6. The CDR3 totals 15 residues. From germline, CDR1 is SGHTA and CDR2 FQGNSA. The DNA for the CDR3 is TGTGCCAGCAGCTGGGCGGGAGGGTCGGCAGATACGCAGTATTTT. Protein product: CASSWAGGSADTQYF.

Only one count was recorded for this clone. This chain's CDR3 is CASRRGVNTEAFF. The CDR3 region has the DNA TGTGCCAGCAGACGAGGAGTGAACACTGAAGCTTTCTTT. The rearrangement joins TRBV13 to TRBJ1-1; unclear D gene. The germline CDR1 and CDR2 sequences are PRHDT and FYEKMQ (reference sequence). There are 13 residues in the CDR3. V lost 6 bases to trimming and J lost 0 bases, with 8 bases between them.

About this clone itself: Additional DNA sequences in this sample encode the identical CDR3. The rearrangement uses TRBV4-1 and TRBJ1-2; TRBD1 aligns across 8 bases. This CDR3 has 14 residues. Trimming removed 1 base from V and 5 bases from J; junction bases left unmatched: 3. Germline V lookup: CDR1 MGHRA, CDR2 YSYEKL. In DNA form, the CDR3 reads TGCGCCAGCAGCCAAGGGACAGGGCCGTATGGCTACACCTTC. Its translation is CASSQGTGPYGYTF.

The V and J genes are TRBV6-4 and TRBJ2-2, with TRBD1 as a possible D gene (5 bases). Germline V CDR1 and CDR2: MRHNA, SNTAGT. The CDR3 consists of 14 residues. V gave up 3 bases and J gave up 0 bases, with 5 bases separating them. CDR3 bases: TGTGCCAGCAGTGAGGACACGAACACCGGGGAGCTGTTTTTT. Its translation: CASSEDTNTGELFF.

This sequence joins TRBV30 and TRBJ2-7; D uncertain. From germline, CDR1 is GTSNPN and CDR2 SVGIG (reference sequence). V was trimmed by 0 bases and J by 1 base, leaving 10 bases between them. The CDR3 covers 14 residues. CDR3 DNA sequence: TGTGCCTGGAGTGTTCTAGGCACGTCCTACGAGCAGTACTTC. Translated, it gives CAWSVLGTSYEQYF.

This chain joins TRBV18 and TRBJ2-7, with TRBD2 matching 10 bases. CDR3 length equals 17 residues. After removal of 0 bases from V and 5 bases from J, the junction contained 10 bases not matched to a gene. Germline V gives CDR1 KGHSH, CDR2 LQKENI. The CDR3 sequence is CASSPPSSLAGVNEQYF. CDR3 bases: TGTGCCAGCTCACCACCTTCTAGTCTAGCGGGAGTCAACGAGCAGTACTTC.

This sequence joins TRBV15 and TRBJ2-1, with 7 bases fitting TRBD1. From germline, CDR1 is LNHNV and CDR2 YYDKDF (reference sequence). Losses at the gene ends were 1 base for V and 5 bases for J; bases not matched to a gene: 5. This CDR3 region has 15 residues. The CDR3 loop is CATSRGDSPNNEQFF. The CDR3 region has the DNA TGTGCCACCAGCAGAGGGGACAGTCCAAACAATGAGCAGTTCTTC.

This chain joins TRBV19 and TRBJ1-6, with D possibly TRBD1 on 5 matching bases. The V gene's germline CDR1 is LNHDA and CDR2 SQIVND (reference sequence). Trimming shortened V by 4 bases and J by 7 bases, and 14 bases separated the two germline ends. The CDR3 runs to 15 residues. CDR3 nucleotides: TGTGCCAGTAGTAGAGGGCCGGGGGTGAATTCACCCCTCCACTTT. Translating it yields CASSRGPGVNSPLHF.

The gene calls are TRBV2 and TRBJ2-1; 12 nucleotides agree with TRBD1. Germline V lookup: CDR1 SNHLY, CDR2 FYNNEI. The CDR3 is made up of 17 amino acids. V was pared by 7 bases and J by 6 bases, with 13 bases of the junction left unmatched. The CDR3 nucleotides read TGTGCCAGCAATGACCCCGTGGGGGACAGGGGGCTCAATGAGCAGTTCTTC. Amino acid sequence: CASNDPVGDRGLNEQFF.